This T cell receptor (beta chain) emerged from a study of blood T cell repertoires in COVID-19. Measured with immunoSEQ multiplex PCR; TCRdb has only the in-frame clones, and not every one. The sample shows 380,000 or so clones, 70% to 85% of them seen only once. The CDR3 loop spans 15 amino acids. Trimming at V came to 3 bases and at J to 4 bases, leaving 4 bases not matched to a gene. Germline assignment: CDR1 KGHSH and CDR2 LQKENI. The TCR originated in a human donor with acute or convalescent COVID-19. The donor label of this sample is uncertain. The rearrangement joins TRBV18 to TRBJ2-1; TRBD1 aligns across 9 bases. The sample was peripheral blood. The CDR3 spells CASSPGTGIYNEQFF. The CDR3 bases are TGTGCCAGCTCACCCGGGACAGGGATATACAATGAGCAGTTCTTC.